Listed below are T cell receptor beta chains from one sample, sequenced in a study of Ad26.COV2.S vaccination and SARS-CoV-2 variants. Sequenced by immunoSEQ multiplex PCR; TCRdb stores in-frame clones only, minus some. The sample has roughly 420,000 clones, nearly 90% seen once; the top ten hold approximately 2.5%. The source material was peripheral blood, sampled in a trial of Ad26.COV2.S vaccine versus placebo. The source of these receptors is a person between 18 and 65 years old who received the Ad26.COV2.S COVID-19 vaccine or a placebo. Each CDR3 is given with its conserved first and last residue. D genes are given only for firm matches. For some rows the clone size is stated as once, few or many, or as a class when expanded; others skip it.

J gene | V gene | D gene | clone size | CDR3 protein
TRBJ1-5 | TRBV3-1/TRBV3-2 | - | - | CASSQVNVRAQNGILFRQPQHF
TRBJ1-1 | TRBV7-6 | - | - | CASSLGDGLNTEAFF
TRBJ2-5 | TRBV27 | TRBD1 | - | CASSLWTGGRETQYF
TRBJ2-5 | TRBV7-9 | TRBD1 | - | CASSPRRQGPETQYF
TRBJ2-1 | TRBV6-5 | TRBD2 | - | CASSYIAGGTYNEQFF
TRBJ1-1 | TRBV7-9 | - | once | CASSLDGEGVIAFF
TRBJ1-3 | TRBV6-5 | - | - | CASSYSTSGNTIYF
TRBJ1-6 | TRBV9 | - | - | CASSPQDDSPLHF
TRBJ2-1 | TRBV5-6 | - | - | CASSFGTSINNEQFF
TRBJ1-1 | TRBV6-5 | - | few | CASSYWTGDTEAFF
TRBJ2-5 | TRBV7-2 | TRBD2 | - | CASTQIGGEETQYF
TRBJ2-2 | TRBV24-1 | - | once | CATSDFISNTGELFF
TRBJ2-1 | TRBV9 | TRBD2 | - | CASSPIAGLNEQFF
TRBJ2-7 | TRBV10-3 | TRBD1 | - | CAIRRRDRPLVEQYF
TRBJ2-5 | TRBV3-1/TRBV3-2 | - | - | CASSHDNSGETQYF
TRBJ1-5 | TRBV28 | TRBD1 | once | CASRPPTGGDQPQHF
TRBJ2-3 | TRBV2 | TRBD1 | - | CASTLEDRGRGTQYF
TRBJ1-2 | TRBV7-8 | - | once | CASSLGASNGYGYTF
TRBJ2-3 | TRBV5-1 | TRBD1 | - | CASSFRDRSTDTQYF
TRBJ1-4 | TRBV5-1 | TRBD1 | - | CASSSDRVGNEKLFF
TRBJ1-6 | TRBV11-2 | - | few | CASSQGSSPLHF
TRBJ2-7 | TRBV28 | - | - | CASRRTPPAYEQYF
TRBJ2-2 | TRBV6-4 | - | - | CASSRDFQAGELFF
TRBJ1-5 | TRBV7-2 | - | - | CASSSRQNNQPQHF
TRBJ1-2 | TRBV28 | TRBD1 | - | CASTGAYGYTF
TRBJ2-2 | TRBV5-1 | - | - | CASSLFPNTGELFF
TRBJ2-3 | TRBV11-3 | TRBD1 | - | CASSSPGQGGDTQYF
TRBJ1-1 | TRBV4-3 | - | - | CASSQDRVRRNTEAFF
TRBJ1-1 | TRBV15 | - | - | CATSIPPQGLGTEAFF
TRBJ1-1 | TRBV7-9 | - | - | CASSLVRGTEAFF
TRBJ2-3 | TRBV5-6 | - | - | CASSSPRRASTDTQYF
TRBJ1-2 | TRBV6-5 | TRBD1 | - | CASSPGQGELYGYTF
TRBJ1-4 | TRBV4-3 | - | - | CASSQQHFNEKLFF
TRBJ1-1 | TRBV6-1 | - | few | CASSEQGYEAFF
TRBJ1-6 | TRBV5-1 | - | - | CASSLDVRISSYNSPLHF
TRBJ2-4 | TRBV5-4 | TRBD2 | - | CASSLDLAGGPKYF
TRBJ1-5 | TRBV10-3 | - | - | CAASAGRDQPQHF
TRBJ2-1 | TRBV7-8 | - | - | CASSLVLPRPRSEQFF
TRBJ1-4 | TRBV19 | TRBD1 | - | CVTGTATNEKLFF
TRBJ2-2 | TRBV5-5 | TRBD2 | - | CASSLSPSGYTGELFF
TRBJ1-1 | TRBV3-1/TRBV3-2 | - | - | CASSQRGLGAEAFF
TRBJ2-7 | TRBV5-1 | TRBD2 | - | CASSGSGRKSYEQYF
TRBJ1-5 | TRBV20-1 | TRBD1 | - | CSASRTGGNLPQHF
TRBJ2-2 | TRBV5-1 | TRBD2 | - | CASSPRLAGGNTGELFF
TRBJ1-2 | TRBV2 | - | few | CASRPTAGGHYGYTF
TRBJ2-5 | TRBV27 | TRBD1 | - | CASSFSSGQESEETQYF
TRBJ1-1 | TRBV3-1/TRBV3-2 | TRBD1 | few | CASSQAPGQGEAFF
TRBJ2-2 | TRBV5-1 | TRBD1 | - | CASSTGTDGTGELFF
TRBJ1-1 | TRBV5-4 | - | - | CASSLEMEMNTEAFF
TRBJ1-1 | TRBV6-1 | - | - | CASSEDTDSEAFF
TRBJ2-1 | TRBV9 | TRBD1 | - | CASSPTGDRGVNEQFF
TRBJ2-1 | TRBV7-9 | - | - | CAMKSGAYNEQFF
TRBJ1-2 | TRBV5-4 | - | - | CASSSREGANYGYTF
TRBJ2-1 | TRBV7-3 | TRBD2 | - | CASSPTRTSSYNEQFF
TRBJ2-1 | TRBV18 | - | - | CASWEPEYNEQFF
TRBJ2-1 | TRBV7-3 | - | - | CASSLGVRTYNEQFF
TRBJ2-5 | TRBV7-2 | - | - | CASSLSLNAGETQYF